This entry lists 2 T cell receptor beta chains sequenced from one sample in a study of shared clonotypes between healthy human individuals. Clones were read by immunoSEQ multiplex PCR, and TCRdb kept only the in-frame ones, dropping some. The sample records approximately 2.5 million clones, roughly 93% being singletons. Sequencing used naive CD4+ T cells from PBMCs. Subset here: CD45RA+ positively selected. These receptors all come from a man between 18 and 29 years old in good health. Some clones in this sample may be carry-over from other donors' samples.

This sequence joins TRBV15 and TRBJ1-2; 8 bases align to TRBD1. CDR3 length equals 13 residues. The germline CDR1 and CDR2 sequences are LNHNV and YYDKDF (reference sequence). The ends lost 8 bases at V and 4 bases at J; junction bases unmatched: 6. Here the CDR3 reads CATAGGWGYGYTF. CDR3 sequence (DNA): TGTGCCACCGCAGGGGGCTGGGGCTATGGCTACACCTTC.

The V gene is TRBV27, the J gene TRBJ2-6; D is unclear. Trimming shortened V by 6 bases and J by 0 bases, and 9 bases separated the two germline ends. This CDR3 has 15 amino acids. Germline V gene sequence: CDR1 MNHEY, CDR2 SMNVEV (reference sequence). CDR3 nucleotide sequence: TGTGCCAGCAGATCCTCCACCTCTGGGGCCAACGTCCTGACTTTC. Its protein product is CASRSSTSGANVLTF.